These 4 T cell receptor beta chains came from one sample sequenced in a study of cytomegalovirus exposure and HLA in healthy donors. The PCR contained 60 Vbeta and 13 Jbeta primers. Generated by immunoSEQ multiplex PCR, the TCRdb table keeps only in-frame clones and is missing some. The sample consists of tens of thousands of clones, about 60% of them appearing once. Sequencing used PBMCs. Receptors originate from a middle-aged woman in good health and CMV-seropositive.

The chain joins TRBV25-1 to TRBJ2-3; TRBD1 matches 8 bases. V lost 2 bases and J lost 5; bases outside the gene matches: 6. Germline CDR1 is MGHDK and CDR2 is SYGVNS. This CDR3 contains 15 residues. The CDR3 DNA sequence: TGTGCCAGCAGTGAACCAGGGGGCCGAAAAGATACGCAGTATTTT. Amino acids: CASSEPGGRKDTQYF.

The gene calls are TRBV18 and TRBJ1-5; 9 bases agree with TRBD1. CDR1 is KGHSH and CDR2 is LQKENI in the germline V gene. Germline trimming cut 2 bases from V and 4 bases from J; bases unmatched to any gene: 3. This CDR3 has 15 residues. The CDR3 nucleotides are TGTGCCAGCTCACCAGGGACAGGGATGAATCAGCCCCAGCATTTT. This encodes CASSPGTGMNQPQHF.

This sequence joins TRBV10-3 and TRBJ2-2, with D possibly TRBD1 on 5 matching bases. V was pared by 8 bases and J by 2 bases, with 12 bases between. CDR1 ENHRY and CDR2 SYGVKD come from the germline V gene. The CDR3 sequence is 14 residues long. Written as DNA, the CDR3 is TGTGCCATCGCAGACAGCCTAAACACCGGGGAGCTGTTTTTT. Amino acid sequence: CAIADSLNTGELFF.

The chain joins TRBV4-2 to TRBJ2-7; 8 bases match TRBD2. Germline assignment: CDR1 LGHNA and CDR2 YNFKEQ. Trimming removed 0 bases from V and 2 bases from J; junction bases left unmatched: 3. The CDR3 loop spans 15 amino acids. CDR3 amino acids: CASSQELAVAYEQYF. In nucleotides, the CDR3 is TGTGCCAGCAGCCAAGAACTAGCGGTAGCCTACGAGCAGTACTTC.